This T cell receptor (beta chain) is from a study of T cell responses to AZD1222 COVID-19 vaccine (dated by TCRdb to the early 2020s). Notes on the research overall: A total of 230 to 250 trial participants underwent TCR sequencing, of whom roughly 210 received two doses of AZD1222 and about 25 received two doses of the MenACWY control vaccine. Trial participants were enrolled by age into 18-55, 56-69 and 70-plus year subgroups, with around 150, 28 and 57 TCR-sequenced participants respectively.

In the case of this clone: The specificity of this receptor is unknown. It has no much larger one-base neighbor in the sample; base qualities were not kept.

The research as a whole found: Because no day 14 peak-response samples were available, the repertoires could be characterized only after the peak T cell response. CD4 TCRs associated with the vaccine covered the entire spike protein, and the dominant responses were in regions 160-218 and 743-854. Conclusions about previously exposed vaccinees are limited because only a handful of AZD1222 recipients were SARS-CoV-2 seropositive at baseline. Spike-specific TCR breadth and depth rose significantly after two AZD1222 doses compared with day 0 and with MenACWY recipients. In the small 56-69-year group, the increase in depth fell short of significance, most likely because of low power. Reportedly, almost half of the unique spike-specific TCRs recognized epitopes lying outside the regions that are mutated in the B.1.351 and B.1.1.7 variants. Participants were mostly white British, with more females than males. The authors suggested clonal diversity may have been underestimated.

CDR1 SGHRS and CDR2 YFSETQ are derived from the germline V gene. The CDR3 starts with the cysteine, ends with the phenylalanine, and has 14 residues. Only the CDR3 region is kept as DNA, spanning 42 bases read in frame from base 1. Deletion took 3 bases off V and 6 bases off J, with a span of 13 bases between the germline ends. The CDR3 regions of human TCRbeta chains were analyzed by immunosequencing. Per the original workflow: TCRs in the repertoires were matched against a reference library of SARS-CoV-2-specific TCRs that had been generated with the MIRA antigen-specificity platform. Breadth was defined as the fraction of unique TCRs that were SARS-CoV-2-associated. Depth was defined as the fraction of total T cells that were SARS-CoV-2-associated. Using the MIRA data, every spike-specific TCR was mapped to the spike region that the TCR reacted to and assigned to either a CD4 or a CD8 class. Log10-transformed breadth and depth values were compared by one-way ANOVA with Sidak's multiple comparisons tests. The source is immuneACCESS, and TCRdb retained only in-frame sequences with V and J called. Part of the clones is not carried over; for the studies checked, unresolved V genes explain less than half of this, and the remainder is unexplained. Clone size and V and J calls were adopted from that table, with D and trimming inferred from the DNA. The sample table shows approximately 77,000 clones, and approximately 83% are seen once. Jointly, the top ten make up 3.4% of the sample.

The label giving this sample's time point can be read as: about 28 days (+/-7) after the second vaccine dose. AZD1222 recipients given second doses at about 4 weeks or at about 12 weeks were pooled, since spike-specific TCR depth and breadth were not found to differ between the two schedules. The vaccinee samples were drawn from two UK trials, COV001 and COV002, one of which was a single-blind randomized controlled phase 2/3 trial testing AZD1222 (ChAdOx1 nCoV-19) in healthy adults. For TCRbeta chain sequencing, PBMC samples from trial participants were taken at day 0 and at day 28 after the second dose.

Recombination connected TRBV5-1 to TRBJ2-1; there is no confident call for the D gene. This TCR derives from an adult who received the AZD1222 COVID-19 vaccine. The starting material was peripheral blood, obtained 28 days after the second AZD1222 dose. The CDR3 is CASSSLIAANEQFF. The bases are TGCGCCAGCAGCTCTTTGATCGCGGCCAATGAGCAGTTCTTC.